These 27 T cell receptor beta chains were sequenced from one sample in a study of early T cells in non-severe SARS-CoV-2 infection. TCRdb redid the calling of the 5' RACE reads with MiXCR, one entry per CDR3 protein. Of approximately 50,000 distinct CDR3 sequences in the sample, roughly an eighth were seen once. The sample here was whole blood, taken at baseline. The receptors were gathered from an adult who was a healthcare worker with PCR-confirmed SARS-CoV-2 infection or an uninfected control (not recorded which).

This clonotype was seen a handful of times. A much larger clone sits a single nucleotide away, making a read error possible. The chain links TRBV7-3 to TRBJ2-7; TRBD2 matches at 7 bases. The CDR3 contains 12 residues. CDR1 and CDR2 from the germline V gene are SGHTA and FQGTGA. CDR3 sequence: CASSLGGDERYF. As DNA, the CDR3 is TGTGCCAGCAGCTTAGGGGGGGACGAGCGGTACTTC.

V and J are TRBV24-1 and TRBJ2-2; TRBD1 or TRBD2 may be the D gene (5 bases each). Germline V gene sequence: CDR1 KGHDR, CDR2 SFDVKD. The CDR3 runs to 18 residues. Trimming cost V 4 bases and J 2 bases, with 19 bases left between them. CDR3: CATSDGDQGWINTGELFF. As DNA, the CDR3 is TGTGCCACCAGTGACGGGGACCAGGGATGGATTAACACCGGGGAGCTGTTTTTT.

This clonotype occurred a few times. No conserved phenylalanine or tryptophan is present at the end of the CDR3, so a read error is the likely explanation. The limits of the CDR3 on the DNA are not certain, so only TCRdb's listed CDR3 is given. V usage is TRBV20-1 and J usage is TRBJ2-1; TRBD2 is the table's D call, not checked against the DNA. Per germline, CDR1 DFQATT and CDR2 SNEGSKA (reference sequence). The length of the CDR3 is 12 amino acids, counting both ends. CDR3 sequence reads: CSARGDVGTSAI.

This clonotype was seen a few times. The gene calls are TRBV4-1 and TRBJ2-7; 7 bases agree with TRBD2. The CDR3 runs 15 residues. Unmatched junction bases numbered 4, after V lost 0 bases and J lost 2 bases. The germline V gene has CDR1 MGHRA and CDR2 YSYEKL. CDR3 sequence: CASSQDPGGAYEQYF. Written as DNA, the CDR3 is TGCGCCAGCAGCCAAGATCCGGGGGGAGCCTACGAGCAGTACTTC.

The chain recombines TRBV7-3 with TRBJ2-5; 13 nucleotides line up with TRBD2. The CDR3 contains 17 residues. Germline CDR1 and CDR2: SGHTA and FQGTGA. The V and J ends lost 5 bases and 4 bases, in that order; junction bases with no gene match: 10. The CDR3 loop reads CASSANGLAGVRETQYF. CDR3 DNA sequence: TGTGCCAGCAGCGCCAACGGACTAGCGGGAGTTCGAGAGACCCAGTACTTC. The full variable domain, with the rest looked up from reference TRBV7-3 and TRBJ2-5, is GAGVSQTPSNKVTEKGKYVELRCDPISGHTALYWYRQSLGQGPEFLIYFQGTGAADDSGLPNDRFFAVRPEGSVSTLKIQRTERGDSAVYLCASSANGLAGVRETQYFGPGTRLLVL.

In its sample, this clonotype was seen many times. The chain couples TRBV6-1 to TRBJ1-6; the D gene is possibly TRBD1 (5 bases). The CDR3 sequence is 15 residues long. V was clipped by 8 bases and J by 9 bases, with 20 bases between them. Germline values: CDR1 MNHNS, CDR2 SASEGT. The chain's CDR3 is CASSASRALGSPLHF. The CDR3 bases are TGTGCCAGCTCTGCGAGCAGGGCCTTAGGTTCACCCCTCCACTTT.

This clonotype has a handful of counts. J is TRBJ2-1 and V is TRBV20-1; perhaps TRBD1 as D (5 bases). The length of the CDR3 is 12 residues. Germline V gene sequence: CDR1 DFQATT, CDR2 SNEGSKA (reference sequence). V was cut by 2 bases and J by 15 bases, with 17 bases left in between. The CDR3: CSARPRVQGAFF. The CDR3, as DNA: TGCAGTGCTAGACCCCGGGTCCAAGGGGCGTTCTTC.

The J gene is TRBJ1-6, the V gene TRBV20-1, with D possibly being TRBD1 (6 bases). This CDR3 is 15 amino acids long. The germline V gene encodes CDR1 DFQATT and CDR2 SNEGSKA (reference sequence). Between the trimmed V and J ends, which lost 2 bases and 9 bases, there was a span of 17 bases. The CDR3 DNA follows: TGCAGTGCTAGAAACCCTGGACAGCGCTTTTCACCCCTCCACTTT. The encoded protein is CSARNPGQRFSPLHF.

There are a few counts of this clonotype. The genes are TRBV11-3 and TRBJ2-3; 8 bases agree with TRBD1. J gave up 6 bases and V 3 bases, and 8 bases lay outside the gene matches. The CDR3 is 15 residues long. Germline V lookup: CDR1 SGHNT, CDR2 YENEEA. CDR3 protein: CASSFSGTGGDTQYF. DNA for the CDR3: TGTGCCAGCAGCTTTTCCGGGACAGGTGGCGATACGCAGTATTTT.

With regard to this clonotype: At one end, the junction sequence differs from germline, possibly due to a read error. This chain links TRBV18 with TRBJ1-4; D gene uncertain. Per germline, CDR1 KGHSH and CDR2 LQKENI. The CDR3 covers 15 residues. The CDR3 nucleotides are TGTGCCAGCTCTCCCGACGCAGTGGGGAATGAAAAACTGCTTTTT. Amino acid sequence: CASSPDAVGNEKLLF.

V is TRBV7-9 and J is TRBJ2-1; possibly TRBD2 for D (5 bases). In germline, CDR1 is SEHNR, CDR2 FQNEAQ (reference sequence). The CDR3 extends over 13 amino acids. The ends were cut back, 6 bases at V and 5 bases at J, with 11 bases in the middle. The CDR3 region has the DNA TGTGCCAGCAGTGGGAGTTCTCACAATGAGCAGTTCTTC. Protein: CASSGSSHNEQFF. The entire variable domain, with the rest obtained from reference TRBV7-9 and TRBJ2-1, is as follows: DTGVSQNPRHKITKRGQNVTFRCDPISEHNRLYWYRQTLGQGPEFLTYFQNEAQLEKSRLLSDRFSAERPKGSFSTLEIQRTEQGDSAMYLCASSGSSHNEQFFGPGTRLTVL.

This clonotype has at least ten counts. The V call is TRBV2, the J call TRBJ2-5; maybe TRBD1 (6 bases). The CDR3 is 16 residues long. V lost 1 base and J lost 4, with 16 bases in between. Germline CDR1 is SNHLY and CDR2 is FYNNEI. In DNA, the CDR3 is TGTGCCAGCAGTGAAGAAGGACAGAGTCGGGGAGAGACCCAGTACTTC. Translation gives CASSEEGQSRGETQYF. Filled out from reference TRBV2 and TRBJ2-5, the complete variable domain reads EPEVTQTPSHQVTQMGQEVILRCVPISNHLYFYWYRQILGQKVEFLVSFYNNEISEKSEIFDDQFSVERPDGSNFTLKIRSTKLEDSAMYFCASSEEGQSRGETQYFGPGTRLLVL.

As DNA, the CDR3 is TGTGCCAGCAGTCCGAGCGGCCTCCGGCACGGTGAGCAGTTCTTC. Translating gives CASSPSGLRHGEQFF. The genes are TRBV3-1 and TRBJ2-1; D might be TRBD2 (5 bases). This CDR3 has 15 residues. Germline V gene sequence: CDR1 LGHDT, CDR2 YNNKEL (reference sequence). Trimming stripped 6 bases from V and 9 bases from J, with 21 bases between.

This clonotype was detected many times. This rearrangement joins TRBV29-1 to TRBJ2-3; no definite D call. V dropped 6 bases and J dropped 12 bases, with 16 bases sitting between them. Germline V CDR1 and CDR2: SQVTM, ANQGSEA. The CDR3 totals 11 residues. The CDR3 reads CSVTLDLHQYF. The CDR3 DNA sequence: TGCAGCGTCACCCTAGATCTCCATCAGTATTTT.

The chain carries TRBV7-2 and TRBJ2-3; D gene ambiguous. V lost 4 bases to trimming and J lost 0 bases, with 8 bases between them. Germline CDR1 SGHTA, CDR2 FQGNSA. The CDR3 extends over 14 amino acids. The DNA for the CDR3 is TGTGCCAGCAGCTCCTCTCCTAGCACAGATACGCAGTATTTT. Protein: CASSSSPSTDTQYF.

This clonotype occurred a few times. A single base separates this from a much larger clone, so it may be a read error. This chain uses TRBV6-1 with TRBJ2-7, with D tentatively TRBD2 (6 bases). CDR3 length: 16 amino acids. The V end lost 5 bases, the J end lost 2 bases, and 19 bases lay between the germline ends. Germline V gene sequence: CDR1 MNHNS, CDR2 SASEGT. DNA of the CDR3: TGTGCCAGCAGTCCCCACCGACTAGTGGGTGCCTACGAGCAGTACTTC. This encodes CASSPHRLVGAYEQYF.

This clonotype was seen only a few times. This chain links TRBV7-9 with TRBJ1-2, with D uncertain. The V gene's germline CDR1 is SEHNR and CDR2 FQNEAQ (reference sequence). V gave up 0 bases and J gave up 2 bases, with 4 bases separating them. This CDR3 has 13 amino acids. The CDR3, as DNA: TGTGCCAGCAGCTTAGCCGGAAACTATGGCTACACCTTC. Amino acids: CASSLAGNYGYTF.

In DNA form, the CDR3 reads TGTGCCAGCAGTTTTAACACTGGGCCGGAGACCCAGTACTTC. It is translated as CASSFNTGPETQYF. V is TRBV27 and J is TRBJ2-5; D is undetermined. From germline, CDR1 is MNHEY and CDR2 SMNVEV (reference sequence). V dropped 3 bases and J dropped 5 bases, with 13 bases sitting between them. The CDR3 has 14 amino acids.

This rearrangement joins TRBV20-1 to TRBJ2-3; D gene ambiguous. The V and J ends lost 1 base and 2 bases respectively, with 7 bases between them. This CDR3 has 13 amino acids. The germline CDR1 and CDR2 sequences are DFQATT and SNEGSKA (reference sequence). CDR3 protein: CSARVLATDTQYF. DNA for the CDR3: TGCAGTGCTAGAGTGCTCGCCACAGATACGCAGTATTTT.

This chain joins TRBV7-2 and TRBJ2-7; TRBD2 might be the D (7 bases). Germline V CDR1 and CDR2: SGHTA, FQGNSA. This CDR3 has 16 amino acids. Trimming took 4 bases from V and 3 from J, leaving 19 bases between them. CDR3 sequence reads: CASSSGGAVKVYEQYF. The CDR3 nucleotides are TGTGCCAGCAGCTCTGGGGGGGCAGTCAAGGTCTACGAGCAGTACTTC.

The chain employs TRBV24-1 and TRBJ2-7; the D call may be TRBD1 or TRBD2 (5 bases each). CDR3 length equals 14 residues. Trimming took 4 bases from V and 5 from J, leaving 14 bases between them. Germline V gene lookup returns CDR1 KGHDR and CDR2 SFDVKD. CDR3 amino acids: CATSDPLRGDEQYF. CDR3 DNA: TGTGCCACCAGTGACCCCCTTCGGGGCGACGAGCAGTACTTC.

J is TRBJ2-3 and V is TRBV19, with TRBD2 identical over 9 bases. J was trimmed by 4 bases and V by 3 bases; bases with no gene match: 5. The germline V gene has CDR1 LNHDA and CDR2 SQIVND (reference sequence). This CDR3 region has 15 residues. CDR3 amino acids: CASSISAGGPDTQYF. The CDR3 DNA follows: TGTGCCAGTAGTATCTCGGCGGGAGGGCCAGATACGCAGTATTTT.

This chain connects TRBV7-9 to TRBJ2-7, with 8 nucleotides matching TRBD1. This CDR3 contains 19 residues. Trimming at V came to 7 bases and at J to 1 base, leaving 21 bases not matched to a gene. Germline values: CDR1 SEHNR, CDR2 FQNEAQ (reference sequence). The CDR3: CASTQKGGQAKVVSYEQYF. The CDR3, as DNA: TGTGCCAGCACCCAAAAAGGGGGACAGGCCAAAGTCGTATCCTACGAGCAGTACTTC.

The chain recombines TRBV7-2 with TRBJ2-7; D is possibly TRBD1 (6 bases). Germline V gene sequence: CDR1 SGHTA, CDR2 FQGNSA. This CDR3 is built from 13 residues. Trimming left V 4 bases short and J 1 base short, with 8 bases between. CDR3 amino acids: CASSSGHSYEQYF. The CDR3 nucleotides read TGTGCCAGCAGCTCGGGACATTCCTACGAGCAGTACTTC.

The chain combines TRBV12-3 or TRBV12-4 with TRBJ2-1; no definite D call. This CDR3 is built from 14 residues. Trimming left V 4 bases short and J 0 bases short, with 7 bases between. In DNA form, the CDR3 reads TGTGCCAGCAGTTCGACGTTCTCCTACAATGAGCAGTTCTTC. This translates into CASSSTFSYNEQFF.

This clonotype was detected many times. This chain links TRBV27 with TRBJ2-5; D possibly corresponds to TRBD2 (6 bases). There are 15 residues in the CDR3. Trimming cost V 5 bases and J 5 bases, with 18 bases left between them. The germline CDR1 and CDR2 sequences are MNHEY and SMNVEV (reference sequence). Written as DNA, the CDR3 is TGTGCCAGCAGTCCTGGCGGAGGGTACGGGGAGACCCAGTACTTC. Translating it yields CASSPGGGYGETQYF.

This clonotype was seen only a few times. The chain employs TRBV12-3 or TRBV12-4 and TRBJ2-7; 10 bases are a match to TRBD2. The length of the CDR3 is 15 residues. V lost 6 bases, J lost 0 bases, and 5 bases stayed unmatched. For the CDR3, the DNA is TGTGCCAGCAGCATTGTAGCGGGAGGCTCCTACGAGCAGTACTTC. Amino acids: CASSIVAGGSYEQYF.